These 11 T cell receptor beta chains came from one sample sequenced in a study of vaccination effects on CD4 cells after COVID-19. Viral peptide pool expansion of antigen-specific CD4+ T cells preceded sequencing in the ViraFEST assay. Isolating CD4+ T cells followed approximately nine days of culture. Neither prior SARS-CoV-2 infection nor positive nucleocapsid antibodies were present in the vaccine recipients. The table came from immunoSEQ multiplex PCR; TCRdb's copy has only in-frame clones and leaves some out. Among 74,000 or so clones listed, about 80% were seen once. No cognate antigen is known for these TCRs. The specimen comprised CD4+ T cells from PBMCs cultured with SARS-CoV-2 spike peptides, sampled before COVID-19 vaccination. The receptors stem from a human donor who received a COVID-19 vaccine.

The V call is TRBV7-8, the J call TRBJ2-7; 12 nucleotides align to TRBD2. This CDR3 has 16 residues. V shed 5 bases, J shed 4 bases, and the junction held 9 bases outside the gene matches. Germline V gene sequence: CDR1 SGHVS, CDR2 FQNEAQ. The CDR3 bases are TGTGCCAGCAGCCCAGGCCCCCTAGCGGGGGGGTACGAGCAGTACGTC. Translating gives CASSPGPLAGGYEQYV.

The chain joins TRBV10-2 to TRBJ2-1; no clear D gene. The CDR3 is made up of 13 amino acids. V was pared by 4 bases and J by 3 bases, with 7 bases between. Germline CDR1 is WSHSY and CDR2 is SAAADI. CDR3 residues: CASSVGNYNEQFF. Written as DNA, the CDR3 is TGCGCCAGCAGTGTGGGAAACTACAATGAGCAGTTCTTC.

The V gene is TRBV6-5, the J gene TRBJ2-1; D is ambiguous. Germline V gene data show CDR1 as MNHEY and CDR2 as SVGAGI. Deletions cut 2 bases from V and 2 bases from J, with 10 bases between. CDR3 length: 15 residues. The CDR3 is CASSYRHSTYNEQFF. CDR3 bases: TGTGCCAGCAGTTACAGGCACTCGACCTACAATGAGCAGTTCTTC.

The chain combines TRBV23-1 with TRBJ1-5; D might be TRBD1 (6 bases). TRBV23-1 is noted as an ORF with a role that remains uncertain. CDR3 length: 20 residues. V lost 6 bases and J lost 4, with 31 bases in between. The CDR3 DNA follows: TGCGCCAGCAGACTAAACCCAGGGGAAGGTCACCAATTAGTTAATCAGCCCCAGCATTTT. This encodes CASRLNPGEGHQLVNQPQHF.

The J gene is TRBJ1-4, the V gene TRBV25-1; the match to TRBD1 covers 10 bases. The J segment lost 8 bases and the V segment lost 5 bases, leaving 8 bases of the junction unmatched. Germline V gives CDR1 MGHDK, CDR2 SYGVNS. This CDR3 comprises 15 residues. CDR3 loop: CASSTGTGDTEKLFF. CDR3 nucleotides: TGTGCCAGCAGTACCGGGACAGGGGACACAGAAAAACTGTTTTTT.

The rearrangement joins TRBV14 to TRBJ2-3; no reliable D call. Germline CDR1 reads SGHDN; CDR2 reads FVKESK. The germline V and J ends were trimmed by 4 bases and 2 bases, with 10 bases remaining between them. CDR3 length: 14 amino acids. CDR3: CASSLVGTTDTQYF. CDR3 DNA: TGTGCCAGCAGCCTGGTGGGAACCACAGATACGCAGTATTTT. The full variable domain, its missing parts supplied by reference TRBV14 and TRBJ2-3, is EAGVTQFPSHSVIEKGQTVTLRCDPISGHDNLYWYRRVMGKEIKFLLHFVKESKQDESGMPNNRFLAERTGGTYSTLKVQPAELEDSGVYFCASSLVGTTDTQYFGPGTRLTVL.

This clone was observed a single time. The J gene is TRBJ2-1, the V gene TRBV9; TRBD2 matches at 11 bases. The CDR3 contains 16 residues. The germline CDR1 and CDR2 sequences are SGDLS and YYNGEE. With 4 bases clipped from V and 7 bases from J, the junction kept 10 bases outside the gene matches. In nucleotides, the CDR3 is TGTGCCAGCAGCCCGAACCGACTAGCGGGGAAGAATGAGCAGTTCTTC. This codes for CASSPNRLAGKNEQFF.

This CDR3 reads CASTGDTTEAFF. The CDR3 DNA reads as TGTGCCAGTACAGGGGATACCACTGAAGCTTTCTTT. The chain couples TRBV19 to TRBJ1-1; TRBD1 is a possible D gene (6 bases). V lost 7 bases, J lost 4 bases, and 10 bases lay in between. The germline V gene encodes CDR1 LNHDA and CDR2 SQIVND (reference sequence). The CDR3 covers 12 residues.

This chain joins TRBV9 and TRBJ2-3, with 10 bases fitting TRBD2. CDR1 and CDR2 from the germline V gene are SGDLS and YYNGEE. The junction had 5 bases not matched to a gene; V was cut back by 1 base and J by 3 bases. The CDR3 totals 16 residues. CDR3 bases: TGTGCCAGCAGCGTACTTGGGACTAGCGTTACAGATACGCAGTATTTT. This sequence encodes CASSVLGTSVTDTQYF.

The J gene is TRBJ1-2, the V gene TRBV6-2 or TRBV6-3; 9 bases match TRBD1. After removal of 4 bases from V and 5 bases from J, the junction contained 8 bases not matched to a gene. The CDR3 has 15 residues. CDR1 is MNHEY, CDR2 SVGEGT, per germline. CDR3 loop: CASSSHRTGVYGYTF. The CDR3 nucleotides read TGTGCCAGCAGTTCCCATCGGACAGGGGTTTATGGCTACACCTTC.

CDR3 nucleotide sequence: TGTGCCATCAGTGAATCCGGGACGTTGTCCTACGAGCAGTACGTC. As protein: CAISESGTLSYEQYV. The chain recombines TRBV10-3 with TRBJ2-7, with D possibly called TRBD1 or TRBD2 (5 bases each). This CDR3 spans 15 amino acids. Germline assignment: CDR1 ENHRY and CDR2 SYGVKD. Trimming took 3 bases from V and 1 from J, leaving 13 bases between them.